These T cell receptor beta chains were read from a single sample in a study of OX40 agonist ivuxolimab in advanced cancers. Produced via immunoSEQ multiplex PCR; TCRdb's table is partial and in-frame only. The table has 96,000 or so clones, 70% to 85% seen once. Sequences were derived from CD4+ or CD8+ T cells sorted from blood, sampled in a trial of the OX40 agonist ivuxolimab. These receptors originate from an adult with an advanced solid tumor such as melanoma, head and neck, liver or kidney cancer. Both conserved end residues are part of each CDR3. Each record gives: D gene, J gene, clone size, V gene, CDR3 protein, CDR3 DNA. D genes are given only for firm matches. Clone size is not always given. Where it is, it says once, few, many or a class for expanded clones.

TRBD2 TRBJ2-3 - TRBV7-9 CASSLLSGGQDTQYF TGTGCCAGCAGCCTTCTTAGCGGGGGTCAAGATACGCAGTATTTT
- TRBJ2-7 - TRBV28 CASRVSLAVYEQYF TGTGCCAGCCGGGTGAGTCTAGCCGTCTACGAGCAGTACTTC
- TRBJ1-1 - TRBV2 CASSWETPNTEAFF TGTGCCAGCAGTTGGGAGACACCGAACACTGAAGCTTTCTTT
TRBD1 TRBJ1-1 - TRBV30 CAWNPTGGNTEAFF TGTGCCTGGAACCCGACAGGGGGCAACACTGAAGCTTTCTTT
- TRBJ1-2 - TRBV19 CASNERDYGYTF TGTGCCAGTAATGAACGAGACTATGGCTACACCTTC
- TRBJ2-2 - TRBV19 CASSMELRGTGELFF TGTGCCAGTAGTATGGAGTTGAGGGGCACCGGGGAGCTGTTTTTT
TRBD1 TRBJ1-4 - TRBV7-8 CASSSDRGEKLFF TGTGCCAGCAGCTCGGACAGGGGTGAAAAACTGTTTTTT
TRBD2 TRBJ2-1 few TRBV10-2 CASSSRTSNNEQFF TGCGCCAGCAGCTCCCGGACTAGTAACAATGAGCAGTTCTTC
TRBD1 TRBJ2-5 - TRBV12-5 CASGLNNRGETQYF TGTGCTAGTGGTTTAAATAACAGGGGGGAGACCCAGTACTTC
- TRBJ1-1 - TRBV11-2 CASSLAGFTEAFF TGTGCCAGCAGCTTAGCGGGGTTCACTGAAGCTTTCTTT
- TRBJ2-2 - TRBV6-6 CASIGGFAGELFF TGTGCCAGCATAGGAGGTTTCGCCGGGGAGCTGTTTTTT
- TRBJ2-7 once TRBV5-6 CASSFGVRDGEQYF TGTGCCAGCAGCTTCGGGGTCAGGGACGGCGAGCAGTACTTC
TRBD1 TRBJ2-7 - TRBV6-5 CASSWDRVTVYEQYF TGTGCCAGCAGCTGGGACAGGGTTACAGTCTACGAGCAGTACTTC
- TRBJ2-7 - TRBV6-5 CASREGGTYEQYF TGTGCCAGCAGGGAGGGGGGCACCTACGAGCAGTACTTC
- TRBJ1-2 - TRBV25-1 CASSRGPYGYTF TGTGCCAGCAGTAGGGGACCTTATGGCTACACCTTC
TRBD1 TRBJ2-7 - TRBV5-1 CASSTSGQSYEQYF TGCGCCAGCAGCACTTCGGGACAGTCCTACGAGCAGTACTTC
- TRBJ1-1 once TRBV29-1 CSTDGLNTEAFF TGCAGCACCGACGGCTTGAACACTGAAGCTTTCTTT
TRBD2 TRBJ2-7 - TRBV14 CASSPWGRGEQYF TGTGCCAGCAGCCCCTGGGGGAGGGGTGAGCAGTACTTC
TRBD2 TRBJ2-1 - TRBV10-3 CAISESTSGRANEQFF TGTGCCATCAGTGAGTCGACTAGCGGGAGGGCCAATGAGCAGTTCTTC
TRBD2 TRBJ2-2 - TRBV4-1 CASSQAQTSANTGELFF TGCGCCAGCAGCCAAGCTCAGACTAGCGCGAACACCGGGGAGCTGTTTTTT
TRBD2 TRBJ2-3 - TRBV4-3 CASSPGLATDTQYF TGCGCCAGCAGCCCGGGACTAGCGACAGATACGCAGTATTTT
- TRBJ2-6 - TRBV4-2 CASSPRAGDLPPGANVLTF TGTGCCAGCAGCCCTCGTGCCGGGGACTTACCCCCGGGGGCCAACGTCCTGACTTTC
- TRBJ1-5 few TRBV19 CASFGGINQPQHF TGTGCCAGTTTTGGAGGTATCAATCAGCCCCAGCATTTT
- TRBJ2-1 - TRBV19 CASSIERPASSYNEQFF TGTGCCAGTAGTATAGAAAGGCCAGCCTCCTCCTACAATGAGCAGTTCTTC
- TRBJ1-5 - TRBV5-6 CASSLSLDQPQHF TGTGCCAGCAGCTTATCATTGGATCAGCCCCAGCATTTT
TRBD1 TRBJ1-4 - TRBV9 CASSATGQGLPNEKLFF TGTGCCAGCAGCGCAACGGGACAGGGTTTGCCTAATGAAAAACTGTTTTTT
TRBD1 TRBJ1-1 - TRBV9 CASSEPGQGLNTEAFF TGTGCCAGCAGCGAACCGGGACAGGGGTTGAACACTGAAGCTTTCTTT
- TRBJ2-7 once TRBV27 CASSLGTGPYEQYF TGTGCCAGCAGTCTCGGGACTGGACCCTACGAGCAGTACTTC